Each of the 28 T cell receptor beta chains below was sequenced from the same sample in a study of Ad26.COV2.S vaccination and SARS-CoV-2 variants. Here immunoSEQ multiplex PCR was the method, and the copy in TCRdb shows in-frame clones only, minus some. Of 250,000 or so clones detected, about 83% appear once; the ten largest clones hold less than 3.5%. Treatment specified: about 20 received Ad26.COV2.S at low or high dose, single or two shots; roughly five received placebo; per-sample allocation not given. Collection of the samples took place on day 63 after the first injection of vaccine or placebo. This sample comprised peripheral blood, obtained in a trial of Ad26.COV2.S vaccine versus placebo. The receptors come from a person aged 18-65 years who received the Ad26.COV2.S COVID-19 vaccine or a placebo.

The chain recombines TRBV29-1 with TRBJ1-3; D gene ambiguous. Deletions cut 2 bases from V and 4 bases from J, with 6 bases between. Germline loops: CDR1 SQVTM, CDR2 ANQGSEA. The CDR3 spans 12 residues. CDR3 coding DNA: TGCAGCGTTGAAACCGGGGGAAACACCATATATTTT. It specifies CSVETGGNTIYF.

The chain uses TRBV6-5 and TRBJ2-5; D could derive from TRBD1 or TRBD2 (7 bases each). The CDR3 spans 13 residues. Germline loops: CDR1 MNHEY, CDR2 SVGAGI. Trimming removed 2 bases from V and 5 bases from J, with 9 bases in between. The CDR3 region is CASSYQGGETQYF. CDR3 coding DNA: TGTGCCAGCAGTTACCAGGGGGGGGAGACCCAGTACTTC.

The CDR3 nucleotides are TGTGCCAGCAGCTTAGTTGCACAGGCGTCTGGAAACACCATATATTTT. Translating gives CASSLVAQASGNTIYF. This chain connects TRBV7-8 to TRBJ1-3; a possible D gene is TRBD1 (5 bases). The V gene's germline CDR1 is SGHVS and CDR2 FQNEAQ. This CDR3 spans 16 amino acids. V dropped 1 base and J dropped 1 base, with 11 bases sitting between them.

This chain uses TRBV4-1 with TRBJ2-3, with D maybe TRBD2 (5 bases). The germline V gene has CDR1 MGHRA and CDR2 YSYEKL. CDR3 size: 12 residues. Trimming left V 8 bases short and J 0 bases short, with 6 bases between. CDR3 sequence reads: CASGSSTDTQYF. For the CDR3, the DNA is TGCGCCAGCGGGAGTAGCACAGATACGCAGTATTTT.

In its sample, this clone was seen once. The V and J genes are TRBV6-5 and TRBJ1-6; D not certain. Germline loops: CDR1 MNHEY, CDR2 SVGAGI. CDR3 length: 14 amino acids. With 6 bases removed from V and 9 bases from J, the gap between germline ends came to 15 bases. CDR3 DNA sequence: TGTGCCAGCAGATTTGACACGGCCGGTTCACCCCTCCACTTT. This encodes CASRFDTAGSPLHF.

This chain connects TRBV7-2 to TRBJ2-7; the match to TRBD1 covers 8 bases. J gave up 1 base and V 3 bases, and 2 bases lay outside the gene matches. The CDR3 totals 14 residues. Germline V gene data show CDR1 as SGHTA and CDR2 as FQGNSA. CDR3 protein: CASSLYRGSYEQYV. DNA for the CDR3: TGTGCCAGCAGCTTGTACAGGGGGTCCTACGAGCAGTACGTC.

The chain is built from TRBV30 and TRBJ1-5; D is possibly TRBD1 (5 bases). From germline, CDR1 is GTSNPN and CDR2 SVGIG (reference sequence). V shed 3 bases and J shed 2 bases, with 11 bases lying between them. The CDR3 extends over 14 amino acids. CDR3 loop: CAWSFGAGNQPQHF. The CDR3 DNA is TGTGCCTGGAGCTTTGGGGCGGGCAATCAGCCCCAGCATTTT. The whole variable domain, remainder taken from reference TRBV30 and TRBJ1-5, is SQTIHQWPATLVQPVGSPLSLECTVEGTSNPNLYWYRQAAGRGLQLLFYSVGIGQISSEVPQNLSASRPQDRQFILSSKKLLLSDSGFYLCAWSFGAGNQPQHFGDGTRLSIL.

The V and J genes are TRBV7-3 and TRBJ2-3; TRBD2 is a possible D gene (5 bases). The CDR3 sequence is 15 residues long. Germline loops: CDR1 SGHTA, CDR2 FQGTGA. The V gene lost 3 bases and the J gene lost 5 bases, with 15 bases spanning the gap. The CDR3 reads CASSFNVGVGDTQYF. The CDR3 nucleotides read TGTGCCAGCAGCTTCAACGTGGGAGTAGGAGATACGCAGTATTTT. Full variable domain (remainder filled in from reference TRBV7-3 and TRBJ2-3): GAGVSQTPSNKVTEKGKYVELRCDPISGHTALYWYRQSLGQGPEFLIYFQGTGAADDSGLPNDRFFAVRPEGSVSTLKIQRTERGDSAVYLCASSFNVGVGDTQYFGPGTRLTVL.

CDR3 region: CASSPTSGGPHFKQFF. CDR3 bases: TGTGCCAGCAGCCCGACTAGCGGGGGGCCTCATTTTAAGCAGTTCTTC. The chain joins TRBV13 to TRBJ2-1; 13 nucleotides line up with TRBD2. V dropped 5 bases and J dropped 11; count of bases not matched to a gene: 12. CDR1 PRHDT and CDR2 FYEKMQ come from the germline V gene (reference sequence). The CDR3 extends over 16 amino acids.

The genes are TRBV2 and TRBJ1-2; D ambiguous. The CDR3 totals 14 residues. The V gene lost 2 bases and the J gene lost 5 bases, with 12 bases spanning the gap. The germline V gene encodes CDR1 SNHLY and CDR2 FYNNEI. CDR3 amino acids: CASSELVGPYGYTF. The DNA of the CDR3 is TGTGCCAGCAGTGAACTAGTAGGACCGTATGGCTACACCTTC.

The V call is TRBV15, the J call TRBJ1-1; D is uncertain. This CDR3 region has 13 residues. CDR1 LNHNV and CDR2 YYDKDF come from the germline V gene (reference sequence). Trimming shortened V by 1 base and J by 4 bases, and 7 bases separated the two germline ends. The CDR3 sequence is CATSRGGSTEAFF. CDR3 DNA: TGTGCCACCAGCAGAGGTGGGAGCACTGAAGCTTTCTTT.

The chain is built from TRBV14 and TRBJ1-3; D is undetermined. Trimming removed 4 bases at V and 0 bases at J, with 10 bases between. CDR3 length: 15 amino acids. Germline loops: CDR1 SGHDN, CDR2 FVKESK. This CDR3 is CASSPYGSSGNTIYF. DNA for the CDR3: TGTGCCAGCAGCCCCTACGGAAGCTCTGGAAACACCATATATTTT.

V usage is TRBV11-3 and J usage is TRBJ2-4; possible D gene TRBD2, 6 bases. The germline CDR1 and CDR2 sequences are SGHNT and YENEEA. The CDR3 totals 19 residues. V lost 1 base to trimming and J lost 1 base, with 20 bases between them. CDR3 in amino acids: CASSLGVGTPDRAKNIQYF. The CDR3 DNA follows: TGTGCCAGCAGCTTAGGTGTCGGGACTCCAGATCGGGCCAAAAACATTCAGTACTTC.

The chain joins TRBV18 to TRBJ2-3, with 8 bases identical to TRBD1. With 3 bases clipped from V and 4 bases from J, the junction kept 3 bases outside the gene matches. CDR1 and CDR2 (germline): KGHSH, LQKENI. The CDR3 extends over 14 amino acids. CDR3 nucleotide sequence: TGTGCCAGCTCACCTCGGACAGGGTCAGATACGCAGTATTTT. Its translation: CASSPRTGSDTQYF.

The V gene is TRBV14, the J gene TRBJ2-7; TRBD2 is a possible D gene (5 bases). The CDR3 covers 13 residues. Germline CDR1 is SGHDN and CDR2 is FVKESK. Trimming stripped 0 bases from V and 7 bases from J, with 10 bases between. CDR3 residues: CASSQDTRGEQYV. The CDR3 region has the DNA TGTGCCAGCAGCCAAGATACCCGGGGTGAGCAGTACGTC.

The chain carries TRBV6-1 and TRBJ1-5, with D maybe TRBD1 (5 bases). V dropped 4 bases and J dropped 0 bases, with 13 bases sitting between them. CDR3 length: 16 residues. Germline V gene sequence: CDR1 MNHNS, CDR2 SASEGT. CDR3 sequence reads: CASSAGQGHSNQPQHF. CDR3 nucleotide sequence: TGTGCCAGCAGTGCCGGCCAGGGTCATAGCAATCAGCCCCAGCATTTT.

This chain connects TRBV6-5 to TRBJ2-1; D remains ambiguous. The germline gives CDR1 MNHEY, CDR2 SVGAGI. The CDR3 loop spans 13 amino acids. The V end was cut by 6 bases, the J end by 6 bases, with 12 bases between. Here the CDR3 reads CASSSPPRNEQFF. CDR3 sequence (DNA): TGTGCCAGCAGCTCCCCACCTCGCAATGAGCAGTTCTTC.

The gene calls are TRBV11-2 and TRBJ1-2; a weak D match, TRBD1 (6 bases). Germline V gene data show CDR1 as SGHAT and CDR2 as FQNNGV. The CDR3 is 13 amino acids. Trimming removed 6 bases at V and 6 bases at J, with 14 bases between. Here the CDR3 reads CASRPTGLDGYTF. The CDR3 DNA reads TGTGCCAGCAGACCTACAGGGTTGGATGGCTACACCTTC.

V usage is TRBV10-1 and J usage is TRBJ2-6, with a possible D match to TRBD1 (5 bases). Trimming shortened V by 2 bases and J by 0 bases, and 11 bases separated the two germline ends. Per the germline V gene, CDR1 is WNHNN and CDR2 is SYGVQD (reference sequence). This CDR3 has 17 amino acids. The CDR3 protein is CASSEETDLSGANVLTF. CDR3 nucleotide sequence: TGCGCCAGCAGTGAGGAGACAGACCTCTCTGGGGCCAACGTCCTGACTTTC.

The V gene is TRBV2, the J gene TRBJ2-2; no firm D call. V lost 5 bases to trimming and J lost 8 bases, with 12 bases between them. This CDR3 is built from 13 residues. Germline-derived CDR1 and CDR2 are SNHLY and FYNNEI. The CDR3 region is CASSMTGVGELFF. The CDR3 region has the DNA TGTGCCAGCAGTATGACTGGTGTGGGGGAGCTGTTTTTT.

The chain combines TRBV18 with TRBJ2-1, with 11 bases aligning to TRBD2. V dropped 3 bases and J dropped 7; count of bases not matched to a gene: 5. Germline V lookup: CDR1 KGHSH, CDR2 LQKENI. There are 15 residues in the CDR3. In DNA form, the CDR3 reads TGTGCCAGCTCACCGTCTCTAGCGGGGGGAAATGAGCAGTTCTTC. It translates to CASSPSLAGGNEQFF.

This rearrangement joins TRBV19 to TRBJ1-1, with D possibly being TRBD1 (6 bases). CDR3 length: 14 residues. Germline lookup yields CDR1 LNHDA and CDR2 SQIVND (reference sequence). The V gene lost 8 bases and the J gene lost 4 bases, with 17 bases spanning the gap. CDR3 protein: CASQQGGGSTEAFF. CDR3 sequence (DNA): TGTGCCAGTCAACAGGGAGGAGGGTCCACTGAAGCTTTCTTT.

This chain uses TRBV7-2 with TRBJ2-5; D remains unclear. The germline V gene encodes CDR1 SGHTA and CDR2 FQGNSA. The CDR3 contains 14 residues. Trimming stripped 2 bases from V and 3 bases from J, with 10 bases between. As DNA, the CDR3 is TGTGCCAGCAGCTTATCGGGCCCCAAAGAGACCCAGTACTTC. This translates into CASSLSGPKETQYF.

This clone was found a few times. V gene TRBV5-1 combines with J gene TRBJ1-3; maybe TRBD1 (6 bases). Germline-derived CDR1 and CDR2 are SGHRS and YFSETQ. The CDR3 totals 15 residues. Trimming left V 0 bases short and J 4 bases short, with 11 bases between. In DNA form, the CDR3 reads TGCGCCAGCAGCTTGGACAGGGCGGGAGGAAACACCATATATTTT. This sequence encodes CASSLDRAGGNTIYF.

This clone was observed once. The gene calls are TRBV6-6 and TRBJ1-4, with TRBD1 matching 7 bases. The V gene end was trimmed by 6 bases and the J gene end by 6 bases; junction bases not matched to a gene: 4. In germline, CDR1 is MNHNY, CDR2 SVGAGI (reference sequence). The CDR3 length is 13 residues. The CDR3 DNA reads TGTGCCAGCAGGGGACAGCCAGATGAAAAACTGTTTTTT. It encodes CASRGQPDEKLFF.

In its sample, this clone was seen once. The chain has TRBV7-2 and TRBJ2-7; D could derive from TRBD1 or TRBD2 (6 bases each). Germline V CDR1 and CDR2: SGHTA, FQGNSA. The CDR3 spans 16 residues. Trimming removed 2 bases at V and 2 bases at J, with 16 bases between. This chain's CDR3 is CASSLHYRGGTYEQYF. Here the CDR3 DNA reads TGTGCCAGCAGCTTACATTATCGAGGGGGGACCTACGAGCAGTACTTC. Using reference TRBV7-2 and TRBJ2-7 for the parts outside the CDR3, the full variable domain is GAGVSQSPSNKVTEKGKDVELRCDPISGHTALYWYRQSLGQGLEFLIYFQGNSAPDKSGLPSDRFSAERTGGSVSTLTIQRTQQEDSAVYLCASSLHYRGGTYEQYFGPGTRLTVT.

The chain has TRBV7-3 and TRBJ1-2, with D possibly being TRBD1 (5 bases). Germline V gene sequence: CDR1 SGHTA, CDR2 FQGTGA. V was trimmed by 5 bases and J by 3 bases, leaving 13 bases between them. This CDR3 region has 14 residues. This CDR3 reads CASSPNQGDYGYTF. DNA for the CDR3: TGTGCCAGCAGCCCAAATCAAGGGGACTATGGCTACACCTTC.

This rearrangement joins TRBV6-6 to TRBJ2-7; D gene uncertain. The CDR3 is 15 amino acids. V lost 0 bases and J 2 bases, leaving 11 bases between the germline ends. Germline V gene lookup returns CDR1 MNHNY and CDR2 SVGAGI (reference sequence). CDR3 sequence: CASSYSTYSPYEQYF. The CDR3 DNA reads TGTGCCAGCAGTTACTCGACATATTCTCCCTACGAGCAGTACTTC.